This T cell receptor (beta chain) emerged from a study of Graves' ophthalmopathy and Graves' hyperthyroidism. Researchers took RNA transcripts and amplified TCR beta CDR3 regions from them. RT-PCR with HTBI primers came first, then second-round multiplex PCR. MiXCR, applied by TCRdb to the multiplex PCR reads, yields one record per CDR3 protein. The sample lists more than 550,000 distinct CDR3 sequences; about 40% were seen once. The source of the PBMCs was roughly 10 ml of fresh peripheral blood. This clonotype occurred many times. V lost 3 bases and J 1 base, leaving 6 bases between the germline ends. This CDR3 has 13 amino acids. Germline V gene lookup returns CDR1 WSHSY and CDR2 SAAADI.

The TCR sequence derives from an adult man with Graves' ophthalmopathy. The sequenced sample was peripheral blood. The chain recombines TRBV10-2 with TRBJ1-2; D gene ambiguous. CDR3 protein: CASSDTDNYGYTF. The CDR3 DNA reads TGCGCCAGCAGTGACACAGATAACTATGGCTACACCTTC.